This TCR beta chain was retrieved from a study of PD-1 blockade in classical Hodgkin lymphoma. Time point described: cycle 4 day 1 (C4D1), after less than seven weeks of nivolumab. Each and every patient relapsed after autologous stem cell transplantation, and patients got differing brentuximab vedotin exposure. This clone showed up just once. Clones were sequenced by immunoSEQ multiplex PCR, and TCRdb holds only the in-frame ones, with some missing. Among about 64,000 clones, less than 95% were seen once, and the ten largest hold around a tenth. The receptor comes from a human donor with classical Hodgkin lymphoma. Material: peripheral blood mononuclear cells (PBMCs), obtained before the fourth cycle of nivolumab.

CDR3 bases: TGCAGCGTTGAAGAGGATCGGCTGCGGGGGGCCGGCACAGATACGCAGTATTTT. This sequence encodes CSVEEDRLRGAGTDTQYF. This chain joins TRBV29-1 and TRBJ2-3; 8 nucleotides agree with TRBD2. The V gene's germline CDR1 is SQVTM and CDR2 ANQGSEA. The ends lost 0 bases at V and 1 base at J; junction bases unmatched: 12. CDR3 length: 18 residues.